This T cell receptor beta chain came from a study of blood T cells in healthy people across ages. Through a sample-barcoded 5' primer and a J-beta primer mix, a second PCR was run for roughly 6 to 11 cycles. TCRdb reprocessed the 5' RACE reads via MiXCR and lists one record per CDR3 protein. The data show over 1,500,000 distinct CDR3 sequences, approximately 39% seen once. This clonotype has more than one count but fewer than ten. The CDR3 is 15 amino acids. Germline V lookup: CDR1 MNHEY, CDR2 SVGAGI. V lost 5 bases, J lost 0 bases, and 11 bases lay in between. The chain combines TRBV6-5 with TRBJ1-5; D is undetermined. The sequence was obtained from a human donor in good health. Sequences were obtained from blood. The CDR3 sequence is CASSPHRYSNQPQHF. For the CDR3, the DNA is TGTGCCAGCAGTCCCCACCGGTATAGCAATCAGCCCCAGCATTTT.